Listed below are T cell receptor beta chains from one sample, sequenced in a study of OX40 agonist ivuxolimab in advanced cancers. Generated by immunoSEQ multiplex PCR, the TCRdb table keeps only in-frame clones and is missing some. The sample includes some 67,000 clones, roughly 85% of them seen just once. Sequences were derived from CD4+ or CD8+ T cells sorted from blood, sampled in a trial of the OX40 agonist ivuxolimab. These receptors were obtained from an adult with an advanced solid tumor such as melanoma, head and neck, liver or kidney cancer. Both conserved end residues are part of each CDR3. Each record gives: J gene, D gene, clone size, V gene, CDR3 DNA, CDR3 protein. The D gene is left open where the match is weak. Size is omitted from some rows. Given values are once, few, many or a class for expanded clones.

>TRBJ1-2|TRBD1|NA|TRBV7-2
TGTGCCAGCAGCTTAGACCAGGGGACAGTGATTGGTTACACCTTC
CASSLDQGTVIGYTF
>TRBJ2-6|NA|NA|TRBV11-3
TGTGCCAGCAGCCCGGGACGGAACTCTGGGGCCAACGTCCTGACTTTC
CASSPGRNSGANVLTF
>TRBJ2-5|TRBD1|NA|TRBV7-2
TGTGCCAGCAGACGACAGGGGGGACAAGAGACCCAGTACTTC
CASRRQGGQETQYF
>TRBJ2-6|NA|NA|TRBV19
TGTGCCAGTAGTATAGGAAGTACTGGGGCCAACGTCCTGACTTTC
CASSIGSTGANVLTF
>TRBJ1-2|TRBD1|NA|TRBV19
TGTGCCAGCAGTACCCCCACAGGGGCCAACTATGGCTACACCTTC
CASSTPTGANYGYTF
>TRBJ1-1|TRBD1|once|TRBV7-2
TGTGCCAGCAGCTTGGGCAGGGGGGCCGGCGCCACTGAAGCTTTCTTT
CASSLGRGAGATEAFF
>TRBJ2-1|TRBD2|NA|TRBV4-2
TGTGCCAGCAGCCAAGAACTAGCGGGGGGGCCGTCCTACAATGAGCAGTTCTTC
CASSQELAGGPSYNEQFF
>TRBJ1-1|NA|NA|TRBV5-5
TGTGCCAGCAGCTTGGCTTGGCAGGGGACGGGTGGAGCTTTCTTT
CASSLAWQGTGGAFF
>TRBJ2-7|TRBD1|once|TRBV19
TGTGCCAGTAGTATTAAGTTGGGGACAGATGAGCAGTACTTC
CASSIKLGTDEQYF
>TRBJ2-1|TRBD2|NA|TRBV19
TGTGCCAGTTCGAGCGGGAGTTCCTACAATGAGCAGTTCTTC
CASSSGSSYNEQFF
>TRBJ2-2|NA|NA|TRBV7-2
TGTGCCAGCAGCTTAGGTCGACGGACCGGGGAGCTGTTTTTT
CASSLGRRTGELFF
>TRBJ2-7|TRBD2|NA|TRBV6-1
TGTGCCAGCAGGCGGGACGGGGGGGCTGTCTACGAGCAGTACTTC
CASRRDGGAVYEQYF
>TRBJ1-2|NA|NA|TRBV6-5
TGTGCCAGCAGTTCCAAGGGGCGGGATGGCTACACCTTC
CASSSKGRDGYTF
>TRBJ2-1|NA|NA|TRBV28
TGTGCCAGCAGTAGGGATCGGGCTATGGGCAATGAGCAGTTCTTC
CASSRDRAMGNEQFF
>TRBJ1-6|NA|few|TRBV2
TGTGCCAGCAGTGGTCCGGGGTCGTGGGGTTCACCCCTCCACTTT
CASSGPGSWGSPLHF
>TRBJ2-7|TRBD2|NA|TRBV5-1
TGCGCCAGCAGCGTGACTAGCGGGGGGCGATCCTACGAGCAGTACTTC
CASSVTSGGRSYEQYF
>TRBJ2-3|TRBD2|NA|TRBV4-2
TGTGCCAGCAGCCAGGGTGGACTAGCGGATAGCACAGATACGCAGTATTTT
CASSQGGLADSTDTQYF
>TRBJ2-2|NA|NA|TRBV12-5
TGTGCTAGTGGTTTGGGAGGGTCGGAGGAGCTGTTTTTT
CASGLGGSEELFF
>TRBJ1-1|TRBD1|NA|TRBV7-2
TGTGCCAGCAGCCTACAGGGGAGATACACTGAAGCTTTCTTT
CASSLQGRYTEAFF
>TRBJ2-6|TRBD1|NA|TRBV19
TGTGCCAGTAGGGTGGACAGGGGACGCCCGGGGGGGGCCAACGTCCTGACTTTC
CASRVDRGRPGGANVLTF
>TRBJ1-4|TRBD1|NA|TRBV30
TGTGCCTGGAGCAGGGGGAATAATGAAAAACTGTTTTTT
CAWSRGNNEKLFF
>TRBJ1-2|NA|NA|TRBV7-8
TGTGCCAGCAGCTTAAATCTGAAACCTAACTATGGCTACACCTTC
CASSLNLKPNYGYTF